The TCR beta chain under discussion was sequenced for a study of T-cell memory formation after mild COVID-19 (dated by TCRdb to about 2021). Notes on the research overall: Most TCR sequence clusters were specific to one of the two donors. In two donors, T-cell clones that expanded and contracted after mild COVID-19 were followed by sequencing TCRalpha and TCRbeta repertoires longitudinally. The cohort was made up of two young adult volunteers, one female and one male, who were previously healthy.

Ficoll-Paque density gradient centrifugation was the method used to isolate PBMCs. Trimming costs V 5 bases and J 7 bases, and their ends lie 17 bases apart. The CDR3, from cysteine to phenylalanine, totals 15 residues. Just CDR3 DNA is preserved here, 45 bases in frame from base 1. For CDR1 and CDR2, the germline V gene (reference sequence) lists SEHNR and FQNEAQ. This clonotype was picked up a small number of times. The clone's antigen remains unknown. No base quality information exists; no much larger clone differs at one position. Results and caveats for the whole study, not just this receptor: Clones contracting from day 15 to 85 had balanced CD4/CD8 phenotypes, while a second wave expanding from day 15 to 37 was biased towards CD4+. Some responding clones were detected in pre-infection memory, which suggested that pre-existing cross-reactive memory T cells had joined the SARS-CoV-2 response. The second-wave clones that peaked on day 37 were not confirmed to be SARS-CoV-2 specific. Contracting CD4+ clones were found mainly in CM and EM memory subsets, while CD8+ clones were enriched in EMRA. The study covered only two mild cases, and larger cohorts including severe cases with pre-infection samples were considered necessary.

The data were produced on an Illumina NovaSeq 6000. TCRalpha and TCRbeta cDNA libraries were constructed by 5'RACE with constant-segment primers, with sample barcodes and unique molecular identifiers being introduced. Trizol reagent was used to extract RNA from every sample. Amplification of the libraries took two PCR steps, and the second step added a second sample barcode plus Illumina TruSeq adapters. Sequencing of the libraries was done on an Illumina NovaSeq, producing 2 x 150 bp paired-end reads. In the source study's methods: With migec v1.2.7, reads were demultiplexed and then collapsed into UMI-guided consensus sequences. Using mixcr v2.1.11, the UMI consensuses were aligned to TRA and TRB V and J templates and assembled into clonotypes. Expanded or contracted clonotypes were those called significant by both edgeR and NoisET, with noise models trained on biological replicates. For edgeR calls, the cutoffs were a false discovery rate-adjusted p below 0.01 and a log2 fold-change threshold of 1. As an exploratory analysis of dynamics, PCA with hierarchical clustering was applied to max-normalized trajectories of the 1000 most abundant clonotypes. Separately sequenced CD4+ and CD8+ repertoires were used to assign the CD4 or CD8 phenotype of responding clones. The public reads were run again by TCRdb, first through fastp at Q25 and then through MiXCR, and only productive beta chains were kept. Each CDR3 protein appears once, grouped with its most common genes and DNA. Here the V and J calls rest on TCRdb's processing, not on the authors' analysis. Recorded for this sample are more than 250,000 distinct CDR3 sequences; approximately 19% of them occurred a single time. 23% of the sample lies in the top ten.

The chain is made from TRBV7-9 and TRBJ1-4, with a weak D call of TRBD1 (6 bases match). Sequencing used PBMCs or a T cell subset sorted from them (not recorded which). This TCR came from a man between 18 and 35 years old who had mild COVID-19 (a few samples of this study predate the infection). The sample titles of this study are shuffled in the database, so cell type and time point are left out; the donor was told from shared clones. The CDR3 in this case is CASSATGLGSEKLFF. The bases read TGTGCCAGCAGCGCTACAGGGCTGGGGAGTGAAAAACTGTTTTTT.